The 20 T cell receptor beta chains in this list originate from one sample, sequenced in a study of blood T cells in healthy people across ages (dated by TCRdb to 2015 to 2017). The library was generated by 5' RACE. TCRdb records Illumina HiSeq 2500 as the sequencer. A second roughly 6 to 12 cycle PCR used a sample-barcoded 5' primer and a J-beta primer mix. TCRdb reprocessed the public reads (quality trimming at Q25 with fastp, clone calling with MiXCR) and kept in-frame beta chains. CDR3 protein sequences are deduplicated, and each keeps its most common genes and DNA. The sample table contains about 400,000 distinct CDR3 sequences; only one count was recorded for 50% to 60% of them. Under 60% of the sample lies in the top ten. Sequenced input: blood. Source of these receptors: a man aged 55 to 70 in good health.

A note on this clonotype: A much larger clone differs from this one at a single base, so this may be a read error. This chain connects TRBV6-2 or TRBV6-3 to TRBJ1-2, with D unclear. CDR1 is MNHEY and CDR2 is SVGEGT in the germline V gene. There are 15 residues in the CDR3. This CDR3 reads CASGYSTTNIYGYTF. CDR3 nucleotides: TGTGCCAGCGGTTACTCGACCACCAACATTTATGGCTACACCTTC.

This clonotype was counted a few times. CDR3: CASSLGRNSYNEQFF. For the CDR3, the DNA is TGTGCCAGCAGCTTGGGGCGGAACTCCTACAATGAGCAGTTCTTC. The rearrangement uses TRBV11-3 and TRBJ2-1; TRBD1 might be the D (5 bases). The CDR3 has 15 residues. With 3 bases removed from V and 0 bases from J, the gap between germline ends came to 9 bases. CDR1 and CDR2 from the germline V gene are SGHNT and YENEEA.

The chain links TRBV28 to TRBJ2-7; D is undetermined. Germline CDR1 and CDR2: MDHEN and SYDVKM. Trimming removed 7 bases at V and 5 bases at J, with 12 bases between. This CDR3 contains 12 residues. CDR3 bases: TGTGCCAGCAACTCGCTCGCACACGAGCAGTACTTC. Translated: CASNSLAHEQYF.

As for this clonotype: Its ends do not fully match the called genes, so a read error is possible. This chain uses TRBV20-1 with TRBJ1-2, with D perhaps matching TRBD1 (5 bases). CDR1 and CDR2 from the germline V gene are DFQATT and SNEGSKA (reference sequence). The CDR3 contains 13 residues. CDR3 nucleotide sequence: TGCAGTGCTAGAGATGGGCAGGGCTATGGCTACTCCTTC. This translates into CSARDGQGYGYSF.

V and J are TRBV6-5 and TRBJ2-7; 13 positions match TRBD2. Germline lookup yields CDR1 MNHEY and CDR2 SVGAGI. V shed 4 bases and J 7 bases; nucleotides not matched to a gene: 7. The CDR3 length is 15 residues. The CDR3 reads CASSSPGTSGIEQYF. CDR3 DNA sequence: TGTGCCAGCAGTTCGCCCGGGACTAGCGGGATTGAGCAGTACTTC.

Points on this clonotype: A single base separates this from a much larger clone, so it may be a read error. The V call is TRBV20-1, the J call TRBJ1-2; TRBD1 matches 8 bases. Germline assignment: CDR1 DFQATT and CDR2 SNEGSKA (reference sequence). The CDR3 runs 13 residues. In nucleotides, the CDR3 is TGCGCGGACGCCGGGACAGGAAAGGATAGCTACACCTTC. Its protein is CADAGTGKDSYTF.

This clonotype occurred many times. V and J are TRBV18 and TRBJ2-3; 8 bases are shared with TRBD2. CDR1 and CDR2 (germline): KGHSH, LQKENI. Unmatched junction bases numbered 6, after V lost 6 bases and J lost 1 base. There are 15 residues in the CDR3. The CDR3 DNA is TGTGCCAGCTCCGTAGCGGGATCGGGCACAGATACGCAGTATTTT. It yields the protein CASSVAGSGTDTQYF.

The rearrangement uses TRBV20-1 and TRBJ2-1; perhaps TRBD2 as D (6 bases). This CDR3 region has 15 residues. The germline V and J ends were trimmed by 0 bases and 2 bases, with 11 bases remaining between them. Germline CDR1 and CDR2: DFQATT and SNEGSKA (reference sequence). In DNA, the CDR3 is TGCAGTGCTAGAGATTTGGGGGGAGCCTACAATGAGCAGTTCTTC. Encoded protein: CSARDLGGAYNEQFF.

This clonotype was detected ten times or more. This chain connects TRBV6-2 or TRBV6-3 to TRBJ2-1; a weak D match, TRBD2 (5 bases). The CDR3 is 13 residues long. Germline values: CDR1 MNHEY, CDR2 SVGEGT. The ends were cut back, 10 bases at V and 0 bases at J, with 10 bases in the middle. The CDR3 nucleotides are TGTGCCACAGCTACTAGCTCCTACAATGAGCAGTTCTTC. Translation: CATATSSYNEQFF.

The chain has TRBV27 and TRBJ1-2; no clear D. The V end lost 6 bases, the J end lost 0 bases, and 8 bases lay between the germline ends. The CDR3 spans 13 residues. The germline V gene encodes CDR1 MNHEY and CDR2 SMNVEV (reference sequence). The CDR3 sequence: CASSGFANYGYTF. The CDR3 DNA reads as TGTGCCAGCAGCGGATTTGCTAACTATGGCTACACCTTC.

CDR3 sequence reads: CSVRDSSYEQYF. The CDR3 DNA reads as TGCAGCGTTAGGGACAGCTCCTACGAGCAGTACTTC. The chain employs TRBV29-1 and TRBJ2-7, with TRBD1 identical over 7 bases. Looked up from germline, CDR1 is SQVTM and CDR2 is ANQGSEA. The CDR3 has 12 amino acids. The J segment lost 0 bases and the V segment lost 5 bases, leaving 1 base of the junction unmatched.

Worth noting for this clonotype: Compared with germline, one end of the junction differs, possibly owing to a read error. The V call is TRBV7-9, the J call TRBJ1-2; perhaps TRBD1 as D (6 bases). Germline-derived CDR1 and CDR2 are SEHNR and FQNEAQ (reference sequence). This CDR3 spans 15 amino acids. This CDR3 reads CAGSLGRGSNYGYTF. The CDR3 region has the DNA TGTGCCGGCAGCTTAGGCAGGGGTTCGAACTATGGCTACACCTTC. The full variable domain, in which reference TRBV7-9 and TRBJ1-2 provide the parts outside the CDR3, is DTGVSQNPRHKITKRGQNVTFRCDPISEHNRLYWYRQTLGQGPEFLTYFQNEAQLEKSRLLSDRFSAERPKGSFSTLEIQRTEQGDSAMYLCAGSLGRGSNYGYTFGSGTRLTVV.

This chain connects TRBV28 to TRBJ1-1; a possible D gene is TRBD1 (6 bases). The CDR3 runs to 12 residues. Germline V gene sequence: CDR1 MDHEN, CDR2 SYDVKM. Trimming pared 8 bases from V and 5 bases from J, leaving 12 bases between. The CDR3 nucleotides read TGTGCCAGCGGTCCCAGGGGAACTGAAGCTTTCTTT. This gives the protein CASGPRGTEAFF.

This rearrangement joins TRBV5-4 to TRBJ2-3; tentatively, D is TRBD1 (6 bases). Germline CDR1 SGHNT, CDR2 YYREEE (reference sequence). The CDR3 is 15 amino acids. V lost 3 bases, J lost 0 bases, and 11 bases lay in between. This CDR3 is CASSWGPVSTDTQYF. Written as DNA, the CDR3 is TGTGCCAGCAGCTGGGGGCCCGTGAGCACAGATACGCAGTATTTT.

This clonotype was picked up a small number of times. The rearrangement joins TRBV27 to TRBJ2-6, with D unresolved. The V end lost 3 bases, the J end lost 1 base, and 7 bases lay between the germline ends. The CDR3 runs to 15 residues. Germline V gene sequence: CDR1 MNHEY, CDR2 SMNVEV (reference sequence). The CDR3 reads CASSFDPSGANVLTF. CDR3 DNA: TGTGCCAGCAGTTTTGATCCGTCTGGGGCCAACGTCCTGACTTTC.

This chain joins TRBV12-3 or TRBV12-4 and TRBJ1-1; D perhaps matches TRBD1 (5 bases). Deletions cut 4 bases from V and 0 bases from J, with 18 bases between. The CDR3 covers 17 residues. This CDR3 reads CASSYGAADTMNTEAFF. CDR3 DNA sequence: TGTGCCAGCAGTTACGGGGCAGCAGATACCATGAACACTGAAGCTTTCTTT.

The CDR3 bases are TGTGCCAGCAGCGCCCAGGGGGCTGTAGGGACAGATACGCAGTATTTT. It translates to CASSAQGAVGTDTQYF. The gene calls are TRBV11-3 and TRBJ2-3; 8 nucleotides agree with TRBD1. The CDR3 consists of 16 residues. Trimming cost V 5 bases and J 3 bases; bases outside gene matches: 10. CDR1 is SGHNT, CDR2 YENEEA, per germline.

The chain links TRBV25-1 to TRBJ1-6; D gene uncertain. Looked up from germline, CDR1 is MGHDK and CDR2 is SYGVNS. V lost 6 bases and J 6 bases, leaving 12 bases between the germline ends. This CDR3 region has 14 residues. DNA of the CDR3: TGTGCCAGCAGGGGGTCGACGGGTAATTCACCCCTCCACTTT. It specifies CASRGSTGNSPLHF.

This clonotype has only a few counts. V is TRBV15 and J is TRBJ1-5, with D perhaps matching TRBD1 (6 bases). The V gene lost 6 bases and the J gene lost 4 bases, with 10 bases spanning the gap. The CDR3 runs 13 residues. Germline lookup yields CDR1 LNHNV and CDR2 YYDKDF (reference sequence). CDR3 loop: CATSRTVNQPQHF. The CDR3 nucleotides read TGTGCCACCAGTAGGACAGTGAATCAGCCCCAGCATTTT.

This clonotype was counted a few times. The rearrangement uses TRBV4-2 and TRBJ1-5, with D hard to call. V was clipped by 0 bases and J by 10 bases, with 16 bases between them. The CDR3 has 15 residues. CDR1 is LGHNA, CDR2 YNFKEQ, per germline. This CDR3 reads CASSQDQTKGFPQHF. The CDR3 DNA reads TGTGCCAGCAGCCAAGATCAAACGAAGGGTTTCCCCCAGCATTTT.